This TCR beta chain was retrieved from a study of blood T cell repertoires in COVID-19. Overall study: Both acute and convalescent COVID-19 samples were obtained from the United States, Italy and Spain. In each case, the material was cDNA or gDNA derived from T cells, B-cell-depleted T cells, or PBMCs.

Authors' analysis steps: Amplification with reference gene primers provided the estimates of nucleated cell counts. TCRdb's table, derived via immunoSEQ multiplex PCR, lists solely in-frame clones and lacks some. V, J and clone size reflect that table, while D and trimming were determined from the DNA. Of some 250,000 clones in the sample, around 81% were seen once. The Seattle site enrolled patients during active infection and followed them longitudinally. This CDR3 is 18 amino acids long. The J segment lost 1 base and the V segment lost 2 bases, leaving 11 bases of the junction unmatched. The germline V gene encodes CDR1 LGHNA and CDR2 YNFKEQ.

The chain employs TRBV4-2 and TRBJ2-3; 8 bases line up with TRBD1. The clonotype was recovered from a woman aged 80 or over with COVID-19, enrolled during active disease. Sequenced input: peripheral blood. The CDR3 protein is CASSQTDLQGGGTDTQYF. The DNA of the CDR3 is TGTGCCAGCAGCCAAACTGACCTACAGGGGGGAGGCACAGATACGCAGTATTTT.